These 5 T cell receptor beta chains were all obtained from the same sample, sequenced in a study of tumor and adjacent non-tumor tissue in lung cancer. The template was RNA from unsorted bulk tissue. The normal lung tissue was taken more than 3 cm from the tumor edge. A modified ARM-PCR protocol with three rounds of nested PCR amplified TCRbeta. TCRdb fed the multiplex PCR reads into MiXCR, producing one record per CDR3 protein. Among 80,000 to 100,000 distinct CDR3 sequences, more than 80% were seen once, and the ten largest hold less than 40%. Sequencing input: distant non-tumor lung tissue. The receptors derive from a man aged 60 to 75 with small cell lung cancer.

This chain connects TRBV7-9 to TRBJ2-5; TRBD1 might be the D (6 bases). The germline V gene has CDR1 SEHNR and CDR2 FQNEAQ (reference sequence). There are 14 residues in the CDR3. The CDR3 reads CVNSYSTGFKTQYF. CDR3 DNA: TGTGTCAACAGCTACTCCACAGGGTTCAAGACCCAGTACTTC. Supplemented by reference TRBV7-9 and TRBJ2-5, the full variable domain reads DTGVSQNPRHKITKRGQNVTFRCDPISEHNRLYWYRQTLGQGPEFLTYFQNEAQLEKSRLLSDRFSAERPKGSFSTLEIQRTEQGDSAMYLCVNSYSTGFKTQYFGPGTRLLVL.

CDR3 residues: CTSYQDGSDLWELFF. The CDR3 DNA reads as TGCACTAGCTACCAAGATGGGTCAGATTTGTGGGAGCTGTTTTTT. The V and J genes are TRBV1 and TRBJ2-2. TRBV1 counts as a pseudogene. The CDR3 spans 15 residues.

DNA for the CDR3: TGTGCCAGCGGCCCCTCTTCAGGGGGGACAGATACGCAGTATTTT. Translating it yields CASGPSSGGTDTQYF. This chain joins TRBV11-3 and TRBJ2-3; possible D gene TRBD1, 7 bases. V dropped 8 bases and J dropped 3 bases, with 18 bases sitting between them. CDR3 length: 15 residues. Germline assignment: CDR1 SGHNT and CDR2 YENEEA.

The CDR3 DNA reads as TGTGCCGCCATGGGTGGGTGGTCGACGAACACCGGGGAACCGTTTTTT. Translated, it gives CAAMGGWSTNTGEPFF. The V gene is TRBV12-3 or TRBV12-4, the J gene TRBJ2-2; a possible D gene is TRBD2 (5 bases). Trimming removed 11 bases from V and 16 bases from J, with 35 bases in between. The CDR3 has 16 amino acids.

About this clonotype: A read error may account for a junction end that differs from germline. The rearrangement joins TRBV4-2 to TRBJ1-3; D gene unclear. The CDR3 sequence is 14 residues long. The V gene's germline CDR1 is LGHNA and CDR2 YNFKEQ. The CDR3 DNA is TGTGCCAGTAGCCAAGAATTCGGCGGAAACACCATATATTTT. Translated, it gives CASSQEFGGNTIYF.